Following are 10 T cell receptor beta chains from one sample sequenced in a study of blood T cell repertoires in COVID-19. Only in-frame clones appear in the TCRdb table, and some are missing; sequencing was by immunoSEQ multiplex PCR. Of 100,000 to 150,000 clones in the sample, around nine tenths were seen once. Material: peripheral blood. These receptors were collected from a woman between 70 and 85 years old with COVID-19, enrolled during active disease.

The chain uses TRBV19 and TRBJ1-1; D call uncertain. Germline values: CDR1 LNHDA, CDR2 SQIVND (reference sequence). CDR3 length: 14 amino acids. The ends were cut back, 5 bases at V and 4 bases at J, with 14 bases in the middle. The CDR3 here is CASSWNRGGTEAFF. The CDR3 coding sequence is TGTGCCAGTAGTTGGAATCGAGGTGGCACTGAAGCTTTCTTT.

This clone was detected only once. The chain joins TRBV5-5 to TRBJ2-3; perhaps TRBD1 as D (5 bases). The CDR3 spans 14 residues. V shed 0 bases and J shed 2 bases, with 7 bases lying between them. Germline lookup yields CDR1 SGHKS and CDR2 YYEKEE (reference sequence). The CDR3 region has the DNA TGTGCCAGCAGCTTGGCCAGGGCCACAGATACGCAGTATTTT. Translated, it gives CASSLARATDTQYF.

The chain links TRBV18 to TRBJ1-6; 7 positions agree with TRBD1. The CDR3 has 14 amino acids. The J segment lost 8 bases and the V segment lost 3 bases, leaving 4 bases of the junction unmatched. CDR1 is KGHSH, CDR2 LQKENI, per germline. DNA for the CDR3: TGTGCCAGCTCACCCGGGACAGCTGATTCACCCCTCCACTTT. Translated, it gives CASSPGTADSPLHF. Filled out from reference TRBV18 and TRBJ1-6, the complete variable domain reads NAGVMQNPRHLVRRRGQEARLRCSPMKGHSHVYWYRQLPEEGLKFMVYLQKENIIDESGMPKERFSAEFPKEGPSILRIQQVVRGDSAAYFCASSPGTADSPLHFGNGTRLTVT.

The CDR3 here is CASSRLPREVYGYTF. The CDR3 DNA follows: TGTGCCAGCAGCCGCCTTCCGCGGGAGGTCTATGGCTACACCTTC. The rearrangement links TRBV14 to TRBJ1-2; no definite D call. Trimming removed 4 bases from V and 4 bases from J, with 16 bases in between. The CDR3 runs to 15 residues. Germline CDR1 reads SGHDN; CDR2 reads FVKESK.

The chain joins TRBV4-1 to TRBJ2-1, with D possibly being TRBD2 (6 bases). From germline, CDR1 is MGHRA and CDR2 YSYEKL. The V gene lost 7 bases and the J gene lost 2 bases, with 15 bases spanning the gap. The CDR3 runs 15 residues. In DNA, the CDR3 is TGCGCCAGCAATAGGCCCGGGGGAGCCTACAATGAGCAGTTCTTC. Encoded protein: CASNRPGGAYNEQFF.

The chain joins TRBV9 to TRBJ1-2; D possibly corresponds to TRBD1 (5 bases). There are 15 residues in the CDR3. Trimming left V 0 bases short and J 4 bases short, with 13 bases between. Germline V lookup: CDR1 SGDLS, CDR2 YYNGEE. The CDR3 region has the DNA TGTGCCAGCAGCGTAGGGGCGGGACTGAGCTATGGCTACACCTTC. Encoded protein: CASSVGAGLSYGYTF. The whole variable domain, remainder taken from reference TRBV9 and TRBJ1-2, is DSGVTQTPKHLITATGQRVTLRCSPRSGDLSVYWYQQSLDQGLQFLIQYYNGEERAKGNILERFSAQQFPDLHSELNLSSLELGDSALYFCASSVGAGLSYGYTFGSGTRLTVV.

This sequence joins TRBV4-1 and TRBJ2-7; D ambiguous. Trimming took off 3 bases at V and 5 bases at J, with 11 bases between the two ends. The CDR3 sequence is 13 residues long. Germline CDR1 MGHRA, CDR2 YSYEKL. CDR3 bases: TGCGCCAGCAGCCACCTATCGAGGCACGAGCAGTACTTC. The encoded protein is CASSHLSRHEQYF.

This chain uses TRBV2 with TRBJ1-2, with a tentative D call TRBD1 (5 bases). CDR3 length: 13 residues. The germline V and J ends were trimmed by 6 bases and 8 bases, with 16 bases remaining between them. Germline V gives CDR1 SNHLY, CDR2 FYNNEI. Here the CDR3 reads CASSTGLGRGYTF. CDR3 DNA sequence: TGTGCCAGCAGCACGGGACTAGGGAGAGGCTACACCTTC.

The chain carries TRBV5-6 and TRBJ2-7; TRBD2 is a possible D gene (5 bases). Between the trimmed V and J ends, which lost 2 bases and 7 bases, there was a span of 10 bases. Germline CDR1 reads SGHDT; CDR2 reads YYEEEE. The CDR3 runs 12 residues. The DNA for the CDR3 is TGTGCCAGCAGCTTTGAGGGTTTTGAGCAGTACTTC. It encodes CASSFEGFEQYF.

The chain carries TRBV5-1 and TRBJ2-6; D gene ambiguous. Trimming cost V 0 bases and J 0 bases, with 7 bases left between them. The CDR3 extends over 16 amino acids. Germline V gives CDR1 SGHRS, CDR2 YFSETQ. The CDR3 region has the DNA TGCGCCAGCAGCTTGGGTCCGGGCTCTGGGGCCAACGTCCTGACTTTC. Residues: CASSLGPGSGANVLTF.